Listed below are T cell receptor beta chains from one sample, sequenced in a study of PD-1 blockade in classical Hodgkin lymphoma. Sequencing used immunoSEQ multiplex PCR; TCRdb keeps in-frame clones, though not all of them. The data hold 15,000 to 17,000 clones, with around 84% observed a single time. The source material was CD4+ T cells from blood. The receptor source for this set is a human donor with classical Hodgkin lymphoma. CDR3s include the opening cysteine and the closing phenylalanine or tryptophan. Each record gives: clone size, J gene, D gene, V gene, CDR3 DNA, CDR3 protein. D genes are given only for firm matches. Clone sizes are given selectively: once, few, many, or a class where the clone is expanded.

clone_size: -
j_call: TRBJ2-4
d_call: -
v_call: TRBV5-1
cdr3_nt: TGCGCCAGCAGCTTGGACGTCGGTCAGATTCAGTACTTC
cdr3_aa: CASSLDVGQIQYF

clone_size: few
j_call: TRBJ1-2
d_call: -
v_call: TRBV14
cdr3_nt: TGTGCCAGCAGCCGGGCGGGTGCCTATGGCTACACCTTC
cdr3_aa: CASSRAGAYGYTF

clone_size: -
j_call: TRBJ2-4
d_call: -
v_call: TRBV7-2
cdr3_nt: TGTGCCAGCAGCTTAGACGGAAACATTCAGTACTTC
cdr3_aa: CASSLDGNIQYF

clone_size: -
j_call: TRBJ2-3
d_call: TRBD2
v_call: TRBV14
cdr3_nt: TGTGCCAGCAGCCAATTCCTCGGGACTAGCGGGAGCACAGATACGCAGTATTTT
cdr3_aa: CASSQFLGTSGSTDTQYF

clone_size: -
j_call: TRBJ1-4
d_call: -
v_call: TRBV5-1
cdr3_nt: TGCGCCAGCAGCCCTCCGGGGGGGGGTGCAACTAATGAAAAACTGTTTTTT
cdr3_aa: CASSPPGGGATNEKLFF

clone_size: -
j_call: TRBJ1-2
d_call: -
v_call: TRBV14
cdr3_nt: TGTGCCAGCAGCCAAGGTCCAGGGCCGAACTATGGCTACACCTTC
cdr3_aa: CASSQGPGPNYGYTF

clone_size: once
j_call: TRBJ2-7
d_call: TRBD1
v_call: TRBV11-2
cdr3_nt: TGTGCCAGCAGCGTAGGCGTCGGCAGGGGGCTAATCGAGCAGTACTTC
cdr3_aa: CASSVGVGRGLIEQYF

clone_size: -
j_call: TRBJ2-3
d_call: TRBD1
v_call: TRBV4-3
cdr3_nt: TGCGCCAGCAGCCAAGAGCCAGGGGGAGACACAGATACGCAGTATTTT
cdr3_aa: CASSQEPGGDTDTQYF

clone_size: -
j_call: TRBJ2-3
d_call: -
v_call: TRBV7-9
cdr3_nt: TGTGCCAGCAGCTCCGCCAAACCGGGACCCTGGTTGGAGCAGACGCAGTATTTT
cdr3_aa: CASSSAKPGPWLEQTQYF

clone_size: -
j_call: TRBJ2-7
d_call: -
v_call: TRBV7-9
cdr3_nt: TGTGCCAGCAGCTCCCCCCCTGAACCCTACGAGCAGTACTTC
cdr3_aa: CASSSPPEPYEQYF

clone_size: -
j_call: TRBJ2-7
d_call: TRBD1
v_call: TRBV2
cdr3_nt: TGTGCCAGCAGTGCCTCCGGGACAGGGAGTTACGAGCAGTACTTC
cdr3_aa: CASSASGTGSYEQYF

clone_size: -
j_call: TRBJ1-4
d_call: TRBD1
v_call: TRBV4-1
cdr3_nt: TGCGCCAGCAGTCCCGTCGGGACAGTTAATGAAAAACTGTTTTTT
cdr3_aa: CASSPVGTVNEKLFF

clone_size: -
j_call: TRBJ1-2
d_call: -
v_call: TRBV7-2
cdr3_nt: TGTGCCAGCAACCGCGGCAGGGAGTATGGCTACACCTTC
cdr3_aa: CASNRGREYGYTF

clone_size: few
j_call: TRBJ2-7
d_call: -
v_call: TRBV2
cdr3_nt: TGTGCCAGCAGGACAGACAGGTGGGGCGAGCAGTACTTC
cdr3_aa: CASRTDRWGEQYF

clone_size: -
j_call: TRBJ2-1
d_call: TRBD2
v_call: TRBV5-1
cdr3_nt: TGCGCCAGCAGCTTGGGGCGCGGGAGGGTCTACAATGAGCAGTTCTTC
cdr3_aa: CASSLGRGRVYNEQFF